The 31 T cell receptor beta chains reported below all come from one sample, sequenced in a study of cytomegalovirus exposure and HLA in healthy donors. Primers: 60 Vbeta forward and 13 Jbeta reverse. Data came from immunoSEQ multiplex PCR; TCRdb stores just in-frame clones and leaves some out. Found here are around 120,000 clones, around three quarters of them singletons; the top ten hold over 3.5%. Sequenced material: PBMCs. The receptors here all came from a man aged 25 to 40 in good health and CMV-seropositive.

This clone was recorded a few times. This chain uses TRBV2 with TRBJ2-1; D possibly corresponds to TRBD2 (6 bases). The CDR3 totals 13 residues. V lost 6 bases and J 5 bases, leaving 11 bases between the germline ends. Per germline, CDR1 SNHLY and CDR2 FYNNEI. Here the CDR3 reads CASSRDLNNEQFF. The DNA for the CDR3 is TGTGCCAGCAGCAGGGACTTGAACAATGAGCAGTTCTTC.

The chain employs TRBV18 and TRBJ1-1; 7 nucleotides line up with TRBD1. CDR1 and CDR2 from the germline V gene are KGHSH and LQKENI. Trimming removed 3 bases from V and 6 bases from J; junction bases left unmatched: 7. The CDR3 is made up of 14 amino acids. The CDR3 DNA reads TGTGCCAGCTCACCTGGACAGGCTACCGCTGAAGCTTTCTTT. It is translated as CASSPGQATAEAFF.

This clone was observed once. This chain uses TRBV6-5 with TRBJ1-6; TRBD1 aligns across 9 bases. After removal of 2 bases from V and 5 bases from J, the junction contained 4 bases not matched to a gene. The germline CDR1 and CDR2 sequences are MNHEY and SVGAGI. This CDR3 has 16 residues. In nucleotides, the CDR3 is TGTGCCAGCAGTTACCGGGACAGGGTGGATAATTCACCCCTCCACTTT. As protein: CASSYRDRVDNSPLHF.

This chain uses TRBV7-9 with TRBJ2-2; 11 bases map to TRBD1. J gave up 7 bases and V 5 bases, and 15 bases lay outside the gene matches. The CDR3 is made up of 18 amino acids. Germline V CDR1 and CDR2: SEHNR, FQNEAQ (reference sequence). CDR3 DNA: TGTGCCAGCAGCCCCGCGAAAGGACAGGGGGCAGAAGTCGGGGAGCTGTTTTTT. Its protein is CASSPAKGQGAEVGELFF.

The count of this clone is one. The gene calls are TRBV7-8 and TRBJ2-3; weak D call: TRBD2 (5 bases). The V and J ends lost 1 base and 4 bases respectively, with 6 bases between them. Germline V gives CDR1 SGHVS, CDR2 FQNEAQ. The CDR3 spans 13 residues. The chain's CDR3 is CASSLGGSDTQYF. The CDR3 bases are TGTGCCAGCAGCTTAGGAGGGTCAGATACGCAGTATTTT.

The rearrangement joins TRBV27 to TRBJ2-7, with D maybe TRBD1 (5 bases). Germline CDR1 MNHEY, CDR2 SMNVEV (reference sequence). The CDR3 runs to 14 residues. Trimming pared 3 bases from V and 3 bases from J, leaving 12 bases between. The CDR3 region has the DNA TGTGCCAGCAGTTTCCAATTTGACAGCTACGAGCAGTACTTC. It specifies CASSFQFDSYEQYF.

The chain employs TRBV19 and TRBJ2-7; 9 bases agree with TRBD2. J gave up 3 bases and V 1 base, and 4 bases lay outside the gene matches. CDR1 is LNHDA, CDR2 SQIVND, per germline (reference sequence). The CDR3 has 15 residues. CDR3 DNA sequence: TGTGCCAGTAGTATAGGACTAGCGGAATACTACGAGCAGTACTTC. Its protein is CASSIGLAEYYEQYF.

The chain uses TRBV6-1 and TRBJ2-7; possibly TRBD1 for D (6 bases). Per germline, CDR1 MNHNS and CDR2 SASEGT. Trimming took 5 bases from V and 2 from J, leaving 13 bases between them. The CDR3 is made up of 14 amino acids. The CDR3 DNA reads TGTGCCAGCAGTTTCCGGGACATAGCCTACGAGCAGTACTTC. Its translation: CASSFRDIAYEQYF.

This clone was seen more than once but under ten times. CDR3 loop: CSKREYNEQFF. CDR3 sequence (DNA): TGCAGCAAGAGGGAGTACAATGAGCAGTTCTTC. The rearrangement uses TRBV29-1 and TRBJ2-1, with D possibly matching TRBD2 (5 bases). Trimming removed 8 bases from V and 4 bases from J, with 9 bases in between. Germline lookup yields CDR1 SQVTM and CDR2 ANQGSEA. There are 11 residues in the CDR3.

The chain couples TRBV9 to TRBJ2-1, with TRBD2 matching 7 bases. Trimming removed 0 bases from V and 3 bases from J; junction bases left unmatched: 3. The CDR3 loop spans 15 amino acids. The germline gives CDR1 SGDLS, CDR2 YYNGEE. CDR3 nucleotide sequence: TGTGCCAGCAGCGTAGACAGCGGGGACTACAATGAGCAGTTCTTC. The encoded protein is CASSVDSGDYNEQFF. Variable domain in full (rest from reference TRBV9 and TRBJ2-1): DSGVTQTPKHLITATGQRVTLRCSPRSGDLSVYWYQQSLDQGLQFLIQYYNGEERAKGNILERFSAQQFPDLHSELNLSSLELGDSALYFCASSVDSGDYNEQFFGPGTRLTVL.

The chain is built from TRBV29-1 and TRBJ2-3, with TRBD1 identical over 10 bases. In germline, CDR1 is SQVTM, CDR2 ANQGSEA. The CDR3 consists of 14 residues. With 3 bases clipped from V and 4 bases from J, the junction kept 4 bases outside the gene matches. CDR3 residues: CSVDLGQGPDTQYF. DNA for the CDR3: TGCAGCGTTGATTTGGGACAGGGGCCAGATACGCAGTATTTT.

This chain connects TRBV6-5 to TRBJ2-7; D not certain. The CDR3 is made up of 14 amino acids. With 2 bases removed from V and 0 bases from J, the gap between germline ends came to 8 bases. From germline, CDR1 is MNHEY and CDR2 SVGAGI. This CDR3 reads CASSYDASSYEQYF. In nucleotides, the CDR3 is TGTGCCAGCAGTTACGATGCCAGCTCCTACGAGCAGTACTTC.

The chain combines TRBV18 with TRBJ1-3, with D perhaps matching TRBD1 (5 bases). The CDR3 runs to 16 residues. V gave up 4 bases and J gave up 2 bases, with 15 bases separating them. Germline CDR1 reads KGHSH; CDR2 reads LQKENI. The CDR3 reads CASSQSRQSTGNTIYF. CDR3 DNA sequence: TGTGCCAGCTCACAGTCTAGACAGTCCACTGGAAACACCATATATTTT.

The chain combines TRBV11-1 with TRBJ2-7; 7 nucleotides line up with TRBD1. V dropped 4 bases and J dropped 7; count of bases not matched to a gene: 7. Germline V CDR1 and CDR2: SGHAT, FQDESV (reference sequence). This CDR3 is 13 amino acids long. The CDR3 bases are TGTGCCAGCAGCTCATGGGACAGAACGGAGCAGTACTTC. Encoded protein: CASSSWDRTEQYF.

The V and J genes are TRBV7-9 and TRBJ2-1; 8 bases map to TRBD2. The CDR3 contains 13 residues. CDR1 is SEHNR and CDR2 is FQNEAQ in the germline V gene (reference sequence). V shed 5 bases, J shed 10 bases, and the junction held 7 bases outside the gene matches. CDR3 DNA: TGTGCCAGCAGCCCGATGGCGGGGGGCGAGCAGTTCTTC. Protein product: CASSPMAGGEQFF.

The V gene is TRBV27, the J gene TRBJ2-7; D perhaps matches TRBD2 (5 bases). Trimming pared 5 bases from V and 4 bases from J, leaving 15 bases between. Germline CDR1 is MNHEY and CDR2 is SMNVEV (reference sequence). The CDR3 totals 14 residues. The CDR3: CASSIGSSPYEQYF. In DNA, the CDR3 is TGTGCCAGCAGTATAGGATCTAGCCCGTACGAGCAGTACTTC.

This chain joins TRBV7-9 and TRBJ2-7; D perhaps matches TRBD1 (5 bases). CDR3 size: 14 residues. The V and J ends lost 6 bases and 1 base respectively, with 13 bases between them. Germline lookup yields CDR1 SEHNR and CDR2 FQNEAQ (reference sequence). The CDR3 DNA is TGTGCCAGCAGACACACCAGGGATTCCTACGAGCAGTACTTC. Amino acids: CASRHTRDSYEQYF.

The chain couples TRBV10-1 to TRBJ2-3; D is perhaps TRBD1 (6 bases). V was pared by 8 bases and J by 4 bases, with 25 bases between. The germline V gene has CDR1 WNHNN and CDR2 SYGVQD (reference sequence). CDR3 length: 17 residues. The CDR3 region is CASGLPGHSHRSDTQYF. The CDR3 nucleotides read TGCGCCAGCGGCCTACCGGGACATTCGCATCGGTCAGATACGCAGTATTTT.

Comment on this clone: One end of the junction is discordant with germline, which a read error may explain. The rearrangement uses TRBV4-1 and TRBJ1-2, with D unresolved. Germline values: CDR1 MGHRA, CDR2 YSYEKL. CDR3 length equals 14 residues. The DNA of the CDR3 is TGCGCCAGCAGCCAAGAAGTGGGGAGACAATCCGCAGCCTTC. Its translation: CASSQEVGRQSAAF.

In the case of this clone: Relative to the germline gene, one junction end is altered; a read error may explain this. The rearrangement uses TRBV4-3 and TRBJ2-7; 7 bases are shared with TRBD2. CDR3 length equals 16 residues. Germline assignment: CDR1 LGHNA and CDR2 YSLEER. CDR3 DNA: TGCGCCAGCAGTCAAGATCAGAGCGGGGCGGCCTACGAGCAGTACTTC. Its protein is CASSQDQSGAAYEQYF.

This chain links TRBV9 with TRBJ2-7, with 15 bases matching TRBD2. Germline loops: CDR1 SGDLS, CDR2 YYNGEE. The V gene end was trimmed by 4 bases and the J gene end by 7 bases; junction bases not matched to a gene: 6. The CDR3 covers 15 residues. The chain's CDR3 is CASSSGLAGGWEQYF. CDR3 DNA: TGTGCCAGCAGCTCGGGACTAGCGGGAGGATGGGAGCAGTACTTC.

V usage is TRBV7-2 and J usage is TRBJ2-3; TRBD1 aligns across 8 bases. Germline V gene data show CDR1 as SGHTA and CDR2 as FQGNSA. This CDR3 region has 14 residues. Trimming at V came to 3 bases and at J to 3 bases, leaving 2 bases not matched to a gene. In DNA form, the CDR3 reads TGTGCCAGCAGCTTCGACAGGGGAACAGATACGCAGTATTTT. Its protein is CASSFDRGTDTQYF.

This sequence joins TRBV5-4 and TRBJ1-1; D remains unclear. The germline gives CDR1 SGHNT, CDR2 YYREEE (reference sequence). Trimming shortened V by 4 bases and J by 4 bases, and 8 bases separated the two germline ends. CDR3 length equals 12 residues. In nucleotides, the CDR3 is TGTGCCAGCAGCCCCTCGGGCACTGAAGCTTTCTTT. Its translation is CASSPSGTEAFF.

The CDR3 is CASSEGRLGPYEQYF. CDR3 bases: TGTGCCAGCAGTGAAGGCCGCCTGGGCCCCTACGAGCAGTACTTC. The chain is built from TRBV2 and TRBJ2-7; D remains unclear. V dropped 1 base and J dropped 2 bases, with 12 bases sitting between them. This CDR3 region has 15 residues. The germline CDR1 and CDR2 sequences are SNHLY and FYNNEI.

The V call is TRBV27, the J call TRBJ2-7; 8 bases line up with TRBD1. The CDR3 totals 15 residues. Germline lookup yields CDR1 MNHEY and CDR2 SMNVEV (reference sequence). Trimming removed 6 bases from V and 1 base from J; junction bases left unmatched: 8. Written as DNA, the CDR3 is TGTGCCAGCAGCTTAACCGGGACAGGTTCCTACGAGCAGTACTTC. This encodes CASSLTGTGSYEQYF.

This clone was detected once. The identical CDR3 is also encoded by other nucleotide sequences in the sample. V gene TRBV2 combines with J gene TRBJ2-7; D is undetermined. V lost 4 bases, J lost 2 bases, and 12 bases lay in between. Germline V gene sequence: CDR1 SNHLY, CDR2 FYNNEI. The CDR3 is 14 residues long. Written as DNA, the CDR3 is TGTGCCAGCAGTGTGAGCCCAACCGCCTACGAGCAGTACTTC. It encodes CASSVSPTAYEQYF.

This rearrangement joins TRBV6-4 to TRBJ2-3; 7 bases agree with TRBD2. The CDR3 is 14 amino acids. Germline V lookup: CDR1 MRHNA, CDR2 SNTAGT. V was pared by 0 bases and J by 4 bases, with 1 base of the junction left unmatched. In DNA form, the CDR3 reads TGTGCCAGCAGTGACTCTGCGGGGGCAGATACGCAGTATTTT. This translates into CASSDSAGADTQYF.

This chain connects TRBV7-2 to TRBJ2-1; 9 nucleotides line up with TRBD1. The CDR3 totals 15 residues. V trimming: 6 bases; J trimming: 3 bases; junction bases outside the gene matches: 6. CDR1 and CDR2 (germline): SGHTA, FQGNSA. CDR3 region: CASSSGTGSYNEQFF. The CDR3 DNA reads TGTGCCAGCAGTTCCGGGACAGGGAGCTACAATGAGCAGTTCTTC.

The chain combines TRBV19 with TRBJ2-7; D gene unclear. CDR1 and CDR2 (germline): LNHDA, SQIVND (reference sequence). V shed 3 bases and J shed 3 bases, with 12 bases lying between them. The CDR3 length is 14 residues. The CDR3 coding sequence is TGTGCCAGTAGTATCGTACTCTCGGGCTACGAGCAGTACTTC. This sequence encodes CASSIVLSGYEQYF.

The chain couples TRBV4-3 to TRBJ2-1; TRBD2 is a possible D gene (6 bases). This CDR3 has 20 amino acids. Per germline, CDR1 LGHNA and CDR2 YSLEER. V lost 1 base and J 0 bases, leaving 22 bases between the germline ends. The CDR3, as DNA: TGCGCCAGCAGCCAAGCCCCGGAGGGCCGAAGCGGAAGCTCCTACAATGAGCAGTTCTTC. Translation gives CASSQAPEGRSGSSYNEQFF.

This clone appeared a few times. The chain employs TRBV6-5 and TRBJ2-4; 11 bases agree with TRBD1. The CDR3 covers 15 residues. Germline lookup yields CDR1 MNHEY and CDR2 SVGAGI. With V trimmed by 2 bases and J by 6 bases, 3 bases remained unmatched. The CDR3 DNA follows: TGTGCCAGCAGTTACGCCGGGACAGGGGGAAACATTCAGTACTTC. Residues: CASSYAGTGGNIQYF.